The 3 T cell receptor beta chains listed next were all sequenced from one sample in a study of cytotoxic CD8 clonotypes in ibrutinib-treated CLL. Sequencing used immunoSEQ multiplex PCR; TCRdb keeps in-frame clones, though not all of them. The top ten hold roughly 25% of the sample, which has approximately 11,000 clones, 62% seen once. Here the sequenced sample was PBMCs, taken before ibrutinib treatment. The receptors derive from a human donor with chronic lymphocytic leukemia.

The chain carries TRBV7-9 and TRBJ1-2; D is ambiguous. The CDR3 length is 12 residues. Deletions cut 1 base from V and 8 bases from J, with 8 bases between. Germline assignment: CDR1 SEHNR and CDR2 FQNEAQ (reference sequence). In DNA, the CDR3 is TGTGCCAGCAGCTTAGTAGCGGAGGGCTACACCTTC. Amino acid sequence: CASSLVAEGYTF.

The V gene is TRBV9, the J gene TRBJ2-5; 7 bases match TRBD2. J lost 3 bases, V lost 0 bases, and 8 bases had no gene match. Germline CDR1 is SGDLS and CDR2 is YYNGEE. CDR3 size: 16 residues. The CDR3 nucleotides are TGTGCCAGCAGCGTAGCAAGCGCGGGGGAAGAAGAGACCCAGTACTTC. It specifies CASSVASAGEEETQYF. The variable domain in full, with the rest retrieved from reference TRBV9 and TRBJ2-5, is DSGVTQTPKHLITATGQRVTLRCSPRSGDLSVYWYQQSLDQGLQFLIQYYNGEERAKGNILERFSAQQFPDLHSELNLSSLELGDSALYFCASSVASAGEEETQYFGPGTRLLVL.

The rearrangement joins TRBV19 to TRBJ2-1; TRBD2 matches 7 bases. The CDR3 runs 15 residues. CDR1 and CDR2 from the germline V gene are LNHDA and SQIVND (reference sequence). V was clipped by 5 bases and J by 2 bases; unmatched bases: 6. The CDR3 reads CASSLQRGAYNEQFF. CDR3 sequence (DNA): TGTGCCAGTAGTCTCCAGCGGGGAGCCTACAATGAGCAGTTCTTC.